This TCR beta chain stems from a study of immune heterogeneity within non-small cell lung tumors. The template for each sample was around 540 ng of genomic DNA, which had been extracted from bulk tumor tissue. Doctors removed several biopsies from each primary tumor during surgery, keeping them far apart. Patients underwent curative surgery for non-small cell lung cancer (untreated and newly diagnosed). TCR beta CDR3 was amplified by multiplex PCR, first round 10 to 11 cycles, 32 V and 13 J primers. Each CDR3 protein gets one entry after TCRdb re-called the multiplex PCR reads with MiXCR. The sample shows under 35,000 distinct CDR3 sequences, more than 25% of them seen only once. V dropped 4 bases and J dropped 0 bases, with 10 bases sitting between them. The length of the CDR3 is 15 residues. Germline V CDR1 and CDR2: LGHDT, YNNKEL (reference sequence).

Sequences were obtained from lung tumor tissue. The chain joins TRBV3-1 to TRBJ2-1; unclear D gene. This receptor was identified in a man in his forties with non-small cell lung cancer. The CDR3 DNA is TGTGCCAGCAGCCGAGAGGTCTACTCCTACAATGAGCAGTTCTTC. It yields the protein CASSREVYSYNEQFF.